This T cell receptor (beta chain) was identified during a study of graft-versus-host responses after intestinal transplantation. Study overall: All of the recipients had induction that used anti-thymocyte globulin, then tacrolimus and steroids for about 3 years. Overall study results and limits: Marrow from the recipient contained GvH clones, some of which had appeared first in ileum or blood.

The authors seeded 200,000 CFSE-labeled responder cells together with 200,000 irradiated stimulator cells tagged with violet dye. Cell sorting after the reaction yielded proliferating CFSE-low CD3+CD4+ and CD3+CD8+ responders. Measured with immunoSEQ multiplex PCR; TCRdb has only the in-frame clones, and not every one. Of roughly 14,000 clones in the sample, around 35% were seen once. This sample comprised alloreactive CD8+ T cells from a mixed lymphocyte reaction culture, obtained before intestinal transplant. The subset was: CFSE-low proliferating T cells sorted from roughly 6-day pre-transplant mixed lymphocyte reaction (GvH or HvG direction). The TCR was taken from a human patient who received an intestinal transplant.

As DNA, the CDR3 is TGCGCCAGCAGCCAAGATAAGGGGTACACTGAAGCTTTCTTT. Translated: CASSQDKGYTEAFF. The gene calls are TRBV4-3 and TRBJ1-1, with TRBD1 as a possible D gene (5 bases). This CDR3 comprises 14 residues. The V and J ends lost 0 bases and 3 bases respectively, with 8 bases between them. Germline loops: CDR1 LGHNA, CDR2 YSLEER.